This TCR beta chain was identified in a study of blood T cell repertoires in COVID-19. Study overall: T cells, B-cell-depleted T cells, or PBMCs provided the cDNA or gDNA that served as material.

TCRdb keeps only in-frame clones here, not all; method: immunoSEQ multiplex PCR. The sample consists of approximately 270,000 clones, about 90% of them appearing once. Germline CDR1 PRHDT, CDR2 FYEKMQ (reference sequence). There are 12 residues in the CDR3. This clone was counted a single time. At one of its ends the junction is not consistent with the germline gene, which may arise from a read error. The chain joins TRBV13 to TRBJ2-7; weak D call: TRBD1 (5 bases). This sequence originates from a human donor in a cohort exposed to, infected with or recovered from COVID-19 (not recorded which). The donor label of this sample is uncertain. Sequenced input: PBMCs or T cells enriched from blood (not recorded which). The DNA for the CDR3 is TGTGCCAGCAGCTCTGGGCACAGGCTGCCCTCATTC. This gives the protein CASSSGHRLPSF.